Detailed here is one TCR beta chain. This entry belongs to a study of blood T cell repertoires in COVID-19. Overall study context: COVID-19 samples collected from the United States, Italy and Spain covered acute and convalescent phases.

Here immunoSEQ multiplex PCR was the method, and the copy in TCRdb shows in-frame clones only, minus some. The sample lists fewer than 400,000 clones; roughly 88% were seen once. Symptom resolution, clearance, or two negative PCRs marked the recovered donors of Cohort 3. V dropped 1 base and J dropped 5; count of bases not matched to a gene: 7. In germline, CDR1 is SGHRS, CDR2 YFSETQ. CDR3 length equals 15 residues. The J gene is TRBJ2-5, the V gene TRBV5-1; 8 nucleotides match TRBD1. This sequence was found in a man aged 25 to 40 who had recovered from COVID-19. Sequencing was performed on PBMCs or T cells enriched from blood (not recorded which). The CDR3, as DNA: TGCGCCAGCAGCTTGTTGGGACAGGAGGGTGAGACCCAGTACTTC. Translation: CASSLLGQEGETQYF.